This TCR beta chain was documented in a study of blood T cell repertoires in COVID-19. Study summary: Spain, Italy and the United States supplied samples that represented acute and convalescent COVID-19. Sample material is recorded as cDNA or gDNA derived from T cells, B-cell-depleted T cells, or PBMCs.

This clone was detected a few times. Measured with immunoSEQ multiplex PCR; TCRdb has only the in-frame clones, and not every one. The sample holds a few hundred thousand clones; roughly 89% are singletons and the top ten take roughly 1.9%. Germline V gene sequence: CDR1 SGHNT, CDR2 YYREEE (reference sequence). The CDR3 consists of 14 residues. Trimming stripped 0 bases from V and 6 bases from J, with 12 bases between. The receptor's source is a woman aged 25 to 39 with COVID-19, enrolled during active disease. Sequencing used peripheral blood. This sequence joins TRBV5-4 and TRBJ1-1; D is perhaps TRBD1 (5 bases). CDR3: CASSLGGREAEAFF. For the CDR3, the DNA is TGTGCCAGCAGCTTGGGGGGCAGGGAGGCTGAAGCTTTCTTT.